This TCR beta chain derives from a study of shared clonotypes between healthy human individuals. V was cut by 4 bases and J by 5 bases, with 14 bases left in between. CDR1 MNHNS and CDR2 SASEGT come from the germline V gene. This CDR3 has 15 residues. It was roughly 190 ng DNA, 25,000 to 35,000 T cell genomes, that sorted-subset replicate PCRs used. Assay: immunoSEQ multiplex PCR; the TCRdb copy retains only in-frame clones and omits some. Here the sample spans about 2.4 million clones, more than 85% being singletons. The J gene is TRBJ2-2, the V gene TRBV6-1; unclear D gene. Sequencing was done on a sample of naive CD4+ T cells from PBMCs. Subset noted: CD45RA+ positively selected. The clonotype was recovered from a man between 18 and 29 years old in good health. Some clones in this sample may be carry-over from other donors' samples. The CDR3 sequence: CASSGTVGWTGELFF. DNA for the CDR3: TGTGCCAGCAGTGGAACCGTCGGGTGGACCGGGGAGCTGTTTTTT.